This T cell receptor (beta chain) was obtained from a study of ipilimumab plus nivolumab after autologous stem cell transplantation. Checkpoint therapy with ipilimumab 1 mg/kg began 14 to 28 days after transplant. The protocol was immunoSEQ multiplex PCR, while the TCRdb copy is restricted to in-frame clones and leaves out a portion. The sample consists of some 17,000 clones, 70% to 80% of them appearing once. Study-wide results and limits: The authors say TCR, Treg and microbiome findings warrant further study.

Regarding this clone: Its antigen is unidentified.

Germline CDR1 reads LGHNA; CDR2 reads YSLEER. The CDR3 length is 16 residues. Trimming cost V 2 bases and J 8 bases, with 16 bases left between them. The rearrangement joins TRBV4-3 to TRBJ1-6, with D uncertain. The sequencing here drew on PBMCs, taken in a trial of ipilimumab plus nivolumab as post-transplant consolidation. The receptor's source is a male donor with diffuse large B-cell lymphoma. The CDR3 DNA is TGCGCCAGCAGCCAATTGTCCGACTGGACTGATTCACCCCTCCACTTT. Its translation is CASSQLSDWTDSPLHF.